This T cell receptor beta chain comes out of a study of T cell repertoires in cytomegalovirus infection. This CDR3 has 15 residues. Germline-derived CDR1 and CDR2 are SNHLY and FYNNEI. V lost 8 bases, J lost 1 base, and 6 bases stayed unmatched. Ten or more counts support this clonotype. TCRdb re-derived calls from the reads in MiXCR, one entry per CDR3 protein. The data hold nearly 550,000 distinct CDR3 sequences, with approximately 17% observed a single time. Material for sequencing was CD8+ T cells from PBMCs. The J gene is TRBJ2-2, the V gene TRBV2; 8 bases are shared with TRBD1. The source of this sequence is a human donor in good health (CMV status not recorded). Some clones in this sample may be carry-over from other donors' samples. Here the CDR3 DNA reads TGTGCCAGCGACTCCGGGACAGGGAACACCGGGGAGCTGTTTTTT. It translates to CASDSGTGNTGELFF. Using reference TRBV2 and TRBJ2-2 for the parts outside the CDR3, the full variable domain is EPEVTQTPSHQVTQMGQEVILRCVPISNHLYFYWYRQILGQKVEFLVSFYNNEISEKSEIFDDQFSVERPDGSNFTLKIRSTKLEDSAMYFCASDSGTGNTGELFFGEGSRLTVL.